This T cell receptor (beta chain) was retrieved from a study of T cells in localized non-small cell lung cancer. On this clone: Its antigen is still unknown.

Overall study results and limits: Elevated blood T cell density was associated with longer overall survival. Median 57 top-100 tumor clones were shared with paired adjacent lung. Uninvolved adjacent lung, not tumor, had the highest T cell clonality.

Germline V lookup: CDR1 LNHDA, CDR2 SQIVND (reference sequence). V dropped 6 bases and J dropped 3 bases, with 18 bases sitting between them. CDR3 length: 15 residues. Assay used: immunoSEQ multiplex PCR; TCRdb lists only in-frame clones, some missing. The sample holds over 30,000 clones; 88% are singletons and the top ten take around 2.9%. The material was peripheral blood, obtained before any cancer treatment. This chain uses TRBV19 with TRBJ2-7; perhaps D is TRBD1 or TRBD2 (5 bases each). This TCR derives from a woman aged 40 to 75 with stage I lung adenocarcinoma. The DNA of the CDR3 is TGTGCCAGTAGCAAAGGACACGCGGGTAGCTACGAGCAGTACTTC. Its translation is CASSKGHAGSYEQYF. The complete variable domain, with remaining parts taken from reference TRBV19 and TRBJ2-7, reads DGGITQSPKYLFRKEGQNVTLSCEQNLNHDAMYWYRQDPGQGLRLIYYSQIVNDFQKGDIAEGYSVSREKKESFPLTVTSAQKNPTAFYLCASSKGHAGSYEQYFGPGTRLTVT.